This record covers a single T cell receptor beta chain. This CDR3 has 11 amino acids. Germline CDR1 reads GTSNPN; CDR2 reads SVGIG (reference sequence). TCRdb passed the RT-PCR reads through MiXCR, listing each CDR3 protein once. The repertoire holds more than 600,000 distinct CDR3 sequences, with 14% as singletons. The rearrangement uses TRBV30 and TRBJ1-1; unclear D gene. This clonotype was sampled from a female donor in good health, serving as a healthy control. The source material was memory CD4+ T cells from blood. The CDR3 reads CSPRVNTEAFF. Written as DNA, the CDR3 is TGTTCCCCTCGGGTGAACACTGAAGCTTTCTTT.